The rows below give T cell receptor beta chains drawn from one sample of a study of T cell responses to AZD1222 COVID-19 vaccine. Sequencing was performed with immunoSEQ multiplex PCR; in TCRdb, only in-frame clones are kept and a portion is missing. The data contain over 100,000 clones, approximately 86% of them singletons. This specimen was peripheral blood, taken 28 days after the second dose of the MenACWY control vaccine. These receptors were obtained from an adult who received the MenACWY meningococcal vaccine as a control. Both conserved end residues are part of each CDR3. Each record gives: clone size, D gene, V gene, J gene, CDR3 protein, CDR3 DNA. D genes are given only for firm matches. Not every row has a clone size; where given, it reads once, few, many or a size class.

abundance: NA; d_gene: NA; v_gene: TRBV11-2; j_gene: TRBJ1-1; CDR3aa: CASSLRGNTEAFF; CDR3nt: TGTGCCAGCAGCTTAAGGGGGAACACTGAAGCTTTCTTT
abundance: NA; d_gene: NA; v_gene: TRBV6-2/TRBV6-3; j_gene: TRBJ2-7; CDR3aa: CASSYSRDEQYF; CDR3nt: TGTGCCAGCAGTTACTCCCGGGACGAGCAGTACTTC
abundance: once; d_gene: TRBD1; v_gene: TRBV11-2; j_gene: TRBJ2-7; CDR3aa: CASSLGPRQGSYEQYF; CDR3nt: TGTGCCAGCAGCTTAGGGCCGAGACAGGGATCCTACGAGCAGTACTTC
abundance: few; d_gene: NA; v_gene: TRBV3-1/TRBV3-2; j_gene: TRBJ2-7; CDR3aa: CASRRARGASYEQYF; CDR3nt: TGTGCCAGCAGACGGGCTCGGGGGGCCTCCTACGAGCAGTACTTC
abundance: NA; d_gene: TRBD1; v_gene: TRBV7-2; j_gene: TRBJ1-6; CDR3aa: CASSLDRDRGWSPLHF; CDR3nt: TGTGCCAGCAGCTTAGATCGGGACAGGGGCTGGTCACCCCTCCACTTT
abundance: NA; d_gene: TRBD1; v_gene: TRBV4-3; j_gene: TRBJ2-7; CDR3aa: CASSQERGTGTVVF; CDR3nt: TGCGCCAGCAGCCAAGAGAGGGGCACCGGGACAGTTGTCTTC
abundance: few; d_gene: NA; v_gene: TRBV7-2; j_gene: TRBJ2-7; CDR3aa: CASSVRDTDYEQYF; CDR3nt: TGTGCCAGCAGCGTCCGGGACACCGACTACGAGCAGTACTTC
abundance: NA; d_gene: NA; v_gene: TRBV28; j_gene: TRBJ1-2; CDR3aa: CASSLFWATHRSNYGYTF; CDR3nt: TGTGCCAGCAGTTTATTCTGGGCTACTCACCGATCTAACTATGGCTACACCTTC
abundance: NA; d_gene: TRBD1; v_gene: TRBV19; j_gene: TRBJ2-1; CDR3aa: CASSMGAGGTDNEQFF; CDR3nt: TGTGCCAGTAGTATGGGGGCAGGGGGCACGGACAATGAGCAGTTCTTC
abundance: NA; d_gene: NA; v_gene: TRBV27; j_gene: TRBJ1-1; CDR3aa: CASTSDMNTEAFF; CDR3nt: TGTGCCAGCACCTCGGACATGAACACTGAAGCTTTCTTT
abundance: NA; d_gene: NA; v_gene: TRBV28; j_gene: TRBJ1-4; CDR3aa: CASSLFEGGEDEKLFF; CDR3nt: TGTGCCAGCAGTTTATTTGAGGGTGGAGAAGATGAAAAACTGTTTTTT
abundance: few; d_gene: NA; v_gene: TRBV5-6; j_gene: TRBJ2-7; CDR3aa: CASSLAGGDTSYEQYF; CDR3nt: TGTGCCAGCAGCTTGGCCGGAGGGGATACCTCCTACGAGCAGTACTTC
abundance: few; d_gene: TRBD1; v_gene: TRBV3-1/TRBV3-2; j_gene: TRBJ2-2; CDR3aa: CASSQGNRGAGELFF; CDR3nt: TGTGCCAGCAGCCAAGGAAACAGGGGCGCCGGGGAGCTGTTTTTT
abundance: NA; d_gene: NA; v_gene: TRBV7-3; j_gene: TRBJ2-5; CDR3aa: CASSLGIQETQYF; CDR3nt: TGTGCCAGCAGCTTAGGTATACAAGAGACCCAGTACTTC
abundance: NA; d_gene: NA; v_gene: TRBV11-2; j_gene: TRBJ2-1; CDR3aa: CASSFTGYNEQFF; CDR3nt: TGTGCCAGCAGCTTTACAGGTTACAATGAGCAGTTCTTC
abundance: NA; d_gene: NA; v_gene: TRBV19; j_gene: TRBJ1-2; CDR3aa: CASSIDANRASFGGYTF; CDR3nt: TGTGCCAGTAGTATTGATGCGAACAGGGCCAGTTTTGGTGGCTACACCTTC
abundance: NA; d_gene: TRBD1; v_gene: TRBV4-3; j_gene: TRBJ2-7; CDR3aa: CASSPSGGNYEQYF; CDR3nt: TGCGCCAGCAGCCCCTCAGGGGGCAACTACGAGCAGTACTTC
abundance: NA; d_gene: NA; v_gene: TRBV4-3; j_gene: TRBJ1-2; CDR3aa: CASSQGRGRYGYTF; CDR3nt: TGCGCCAGCAGCCAGGGGAGAGGTCGATATGGCTACACCTTC
abundance: NA; d_gene: TRBD1; v_gene: TRBV9; j_gene: TRBJ1-6; CDR3aa: CASSPRQGSNNSPLHF; CDR3nt: TGTGCCAGCAGCCCACGACAGGGATCAAATAATTCACCCCTCCACTTT
abundance: NA; d_gene: TRBD1; v_gene: TRBV14; j_gene: TRBJ2-1; CDR3aa: CASSQWTGTNEQFF; CDR3nt: TGTGCCAGCAGCCAGTGGACAGGGACAAATGAGCAGTTCTTC
abundance: NA; d_gene: NA; v_gene: TRBV29-1; j_gene: TRBJ2-3; CDR3aa: CSVDGGQVSTDTQYF; CDR3nt: TGCAGCGTTGATGGGGGTCAGGTTAGCACAGATACGCAGTATTTT
abundance: many; d_gene: TRBD2; v_gene: TRBV6-1; j_gene: TRBJ2-7; CDR3aa: CASSDQAAGGHEQYF; CDR3nt: TGTGCCAGCAGTGACCAAGCAGCGGGGGGTCACGAGCAGTACTTC
abundance: NA; d_gene: NA; v_gene: TRBV9; j_gene: TRBJ1-3; CDR3aa: CASSSSGQGGNTIYF; CDR3nt: TGTGCCAGCAGCTCATCAGGGCAGGGTGGAAACACCATATATTTT
abundance: NA; d_gene: NA; v_gene: TRBV18; j_gene: TRBJ1-3; CDR3aa: CASSRSRSGNTIYF; CDR3nt: TGTGCCAGCTCACGGTCTCGCTCTGGAAACACCATATATTTT
abundance: NA; d_gene: NA; v_gene: TRBV7-8; j_gene: TRBJ2-7; CDR3aa: CASRFEGTYEQYF; CDR3nt: TGTGCCAGCAGGTTTGAGGGGACCTACGAGCAGTACTTC
abundance: once; d_gene: NA; v_gene: TRBV6-4; j_gene: TRBJ1-5; CDR3aa: CAQGYCGEFQPQHF; CDR3nt: TGTGCCCAGGGTTACTGCGGGGAGTTTCAGCCCCAGCATTTT